In this sample, the clone carrying this T cell receptor beta chain turned up many times. As yet, its antigen is unknown. Using a J-beta primer mix together with a sample-barcoded 5' primer, a second PCR was run for about 6 to 12 cycles. Researchers report that a template-switch adaptor with 12 random nucleotides tagged each cDNA molecule. TCRdb re-called the 5' RACE reads through MiXCR, storing one row per CDR3 protein. The top ten hold 17% of the sample, which has around 870,000 distinct CDR3 sequences, more than 25% seen once. With V trimmed by 1 base and J by 2 bases, 3 bases remained unmatched. Germline V gene data show CDR1 as DFQATT and CDR2 as SNEGSKA (reference sequence). The CDR3 spans 15 residues. This sample was included in a study of blood T cells in healthy people across ages. Whole-study findings and limits: The long-lived group displayed more naive CD4+ cells, plus higher diversity, than the aged donors did. Measured against age, TCR beta diversity per million T cells decreased in a roughly linear manner. Lack of knowledge of donor CMV status possibly confounded expanded clonotype changes.

The rearrangement uses TRBV20-1 and TRBJ1-5, with 9 bases fitting TRBD1. This sequence was found in a woman older than 75 in good health. Sequencing was done on a sample of blood. The CDR3 is CSARVTGGGNQPQHF. The CDR3 DNA reads as TGCAGTGCTAGAGTGACAGGGGGTGGCAATCAGCCCCAGCATTTT.